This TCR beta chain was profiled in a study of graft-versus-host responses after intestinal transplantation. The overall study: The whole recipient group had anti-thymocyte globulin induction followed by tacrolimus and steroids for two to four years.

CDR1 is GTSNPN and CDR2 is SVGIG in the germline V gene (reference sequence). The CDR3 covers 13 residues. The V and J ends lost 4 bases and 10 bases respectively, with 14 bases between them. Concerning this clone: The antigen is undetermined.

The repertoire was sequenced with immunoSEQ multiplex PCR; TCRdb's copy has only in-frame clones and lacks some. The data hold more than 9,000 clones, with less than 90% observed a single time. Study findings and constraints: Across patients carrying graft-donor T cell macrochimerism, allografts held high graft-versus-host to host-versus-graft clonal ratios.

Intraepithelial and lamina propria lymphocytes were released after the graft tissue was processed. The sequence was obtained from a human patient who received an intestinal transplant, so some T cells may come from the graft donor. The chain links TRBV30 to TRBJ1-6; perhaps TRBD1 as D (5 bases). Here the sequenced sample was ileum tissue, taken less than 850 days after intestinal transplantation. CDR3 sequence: CAWNLGGESPLHF. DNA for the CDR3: TGTGCCTGGAATCTGGGGGGTGAGTCACCCCTCCACTTT. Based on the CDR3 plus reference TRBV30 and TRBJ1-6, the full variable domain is SQTIHQWPATLVQPVGSPLSLECTVEGTSNPNLYWYRQAAGRGLQLLFYSVGIGQISSEVPQNLSASRPQDRQFILSSKKLLLSDSGFYLCAWNLGGESPLHFGNGTRLTVT.